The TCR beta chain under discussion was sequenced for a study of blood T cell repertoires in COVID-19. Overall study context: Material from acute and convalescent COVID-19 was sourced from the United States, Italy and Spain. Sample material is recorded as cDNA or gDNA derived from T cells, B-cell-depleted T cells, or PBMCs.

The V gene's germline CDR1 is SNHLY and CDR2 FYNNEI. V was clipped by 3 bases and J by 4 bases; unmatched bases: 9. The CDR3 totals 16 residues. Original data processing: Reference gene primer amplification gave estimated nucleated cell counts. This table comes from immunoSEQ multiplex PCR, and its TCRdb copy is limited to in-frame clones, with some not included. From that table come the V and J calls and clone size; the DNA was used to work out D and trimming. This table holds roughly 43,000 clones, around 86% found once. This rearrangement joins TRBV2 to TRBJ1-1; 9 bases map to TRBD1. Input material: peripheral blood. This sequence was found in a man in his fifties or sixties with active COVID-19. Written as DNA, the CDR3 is TGTGCCAGCAGTGAGTTACAGGGGGCATGGGGCACTGAAGCTTTCTTT. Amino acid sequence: CASSELQGAWGTEAFF.